This T cell receptor (beta chain) was found in a study of vaccination effects on CD4 cells after COVID-19 (dated 2022 in TCRdb). Background for the entire study: Participants received two doses of either the BNT162b2 or the mRNA-1273 mRNA SARS-CoV-2 vaccine. In the study, cultures from other donors were sequenced using the Oncomine TCR Beta short-read assay on an Illumina iSeq 100. SARS-CoV-2 spike-specific CD4+ TCR repertoires from before and after mRNA vaccination were compared in COVID-19 convalescent patients and in infection-naive vaccine recipients. Altogether, some 10 COVID-19 convalescent patients and 4 SARS-CoV-2-naive healthy vaccine recipients made up the full study. The full study reports these points: In healthy vaccine recipients, vaccine-induced clones were almost all SARS-CoV-2 mono-reactive, with only 1 of 255 being cross-reactive with common cold coronaviruses. Only a small number of convalescent patients were included, and no early post-infection timepoints were available, which limited the study. Marked clonal contraction was observed in both infection-induced and vaccine-induced clones at late post-vaccination timepoints, consistent with waning T cell responses.

Libraries were made using the immunoSEQ multiplex PCR assay. DNA from the CD4+ T cells that had been cultured and isolated underwent TCR beta CDR3 sequencing. Processing in the source paper ran as follows. Non-productive TCR sequences were removed, reads were trimmed to the CDR3 region, and CDR3s of at least 7 amino acids were retained. The MANAFEST web app was used to identify antigen-specific clonotypes by comparing expansion in peptide wells with expansion in reference cultures. Positive clones required FDR<0.05 expansion versus reference and all other wells, odds ratio above 5, and frequency above 0.1% in two replicate wells. Cross-reactive clonotypes were defined as significantly expanded in SARS-CoV-2 spike wells and in at least one common cold coronavirus spike condition. CDR3 similarity was assessed by Levenshtein distance with the stringdist R package, and unrooted trees were built with ape in R 3.6.1. The table comes from immuneACCESS by way of TCRdb, which keeps in-frame sequences with V and J called. Part of the clones is missing from these tables; in studies checked, under half for an unresolved V gene and the rest for unknown reasons. Clone size and V and J calls were adopted from that table, with D and trimming inferred from the DNA. The sample table lists about 24,000 clones, about 74% of them with a count of one. The leading ten clones occupy 10% of the sample.

To identify antigen-specific CD4+ T cell clonotypes by their expansion, the ViraFEST assay first stimulated PBMC with viral peptide pools and then applied TCR sequencing. After less than 13 days of culture, CD4+ T cells were isolated with the EasySep CD4+ T cell isolation kit. Healthy vaccine recipients had no prior SARS-CoV-2 infection, confirmed by negative nucleocapsid antibodies before and after vaccination. Each well held roughly 2 million PBMC cultured in IMDM containing approximately 5% human AB serum, roughly 9.9 IU/ml IL-2 and gentamicin, along with around 11 ug/ml peptides. On days 3 and 7, half of the culture medium was replaced with fresh IL-2-containing medium. Each peptide stimulation condition was cultured in triplicate wells unless otherwise noted. PBMC were separated from whole blood using Ficoll-Paque Plus gradient centrifugation and were then either cryopreserved at -140C or used fresh. Overlapping peptide pools spanned the spike proteins of SARS-CoV-2 and the common cold coronaviruses HCoV-NL63, HCoV-OC43 and HCoV-229E. The QIAamp micro DNA kit was used to extract genomic DNA from the cultured CD4+ T cells.

V is pruned by 6 bases and J by 7 bases, leaving 8 bases of the junction without a gene match. Spanning cysteine to phenylalanine, the CDR3 consists of 14 amino acids. The only DNA kept is the CDR3, 42 bases in frame from the first base. The germline V gene encodes CDR1 MNHEY and CDR2 SVGAGI. On this clone: Its antigen target is currently unknown. The sample holds no much larger clone one base away, and base qualities are not on file.

The chain joins TRBV6-5 to TRBJ1-4, with 7 junctional bases fitting TRBD1. The TCR comes from a human donor who received a COVID-19 vaccine. Sequences were derived from CD4+ T cells from PBMCs cultured with HCoV-NL63 spike peptides, sampled before COVID-19 vaccination. According to the study, the label for this sample's cell subset or site signals: HCoV-NL63 spike overlapping peptide pool stimulation. The bases read TGTGCCAGCAGAAACAGGGGAGAACGTGAAAAACTGTTTTTT. It translates to CASRNRGEREKLFF.